This T cell receptor (beta chain) was sequenced in a study of T cell changes during pregnancy in multiple sclerosis. Unmatched junction bases numbered 3, after V lost 3 bases and J lost 0 bases. This CDR3 is built from 15 residues. Germline CDR1 MGHRA, CDR2 YSYEKL. Produced via immunoSEQ multiplex PCR; TCRdb's table is partial and in-frame only. The table lists 15,000 to 20,000 clones, around 90% of them singletons. Sequences were derived from CD8+ T cells from peripheral blood mononuclear cells, sampled after pregnancy. The receptor comes from a female donor in good health, enrolled as a control in a pregnancy study. The V call is TRBV4-1, the J call TRBJ1-1, with 8 bases lining up with TRBD1. The CDR3 is CASSQGQVMNTEAFF. CDR3 DNA: TGCGCCAGCAGCCAGGGACAGGTCATGAACACTGAAGCTTTCTTT.